The rows below give T cell receptor beta chains drawn from one sample of a study of beta chain features in type 1 diabetes. Repertoires were generated with immunoSEQ multiplex PCR, while TCRdb's copy carries only in-frame clones and drops some. The sample consists of fewer than 300,000 clones, 11% of them appearing once. The sample taken for sequencing was naive CD4+ T cells from blood. The receptors shown here come from a man aged 30 to 45 with type 1 diabetes. CDR3s leave out the opening cysteine and the closing phenylalanine or tryptophan.

>TRBV29-1|TRBJ2-3
SVVGLGNTDTQY
>TRBV11-2|TRBJ2-7
ASSRPGRRRLTYEQY
>TRBV20-1|TRBJ1-1
SARDSEAF
>TRBV4-3|TRBJ1-2
ASSQAGQGNYGYT
>TRBV2|TRBJ2-1
ASSSDNEQF
>TRBV11-2|TRBJ2-5
ASSFGGPETQY
>TRBV4-3|TRBJ1-1
ASSQDWRNTEAF
>TRBV6-5|TRBJ1-1
ASRQGMNTEAF
>TRBV5-4|TRBJ2-5
ASSPGQGRVQETQY
>TRBV7-2|TRBJ1-5
ASSLDRDQPQH
>TRBV5-1|TRBJ2-1
ASSSAGGRGLEQF
>TRBV12-5|TRBJ2-2
ASALSRADSTGELF
>TRBV19|TRBJ1-1
ASSITDRNTEAF
>TRBV11-2|TRBJ2-4
ASSYPTGLQY
>TRBV6-5|TRBJ2-3
ASGYGQGIDTQY
>TRBV9|TRBJ2-5
ASSAEGGQETQY
>TRBV28|TRBJ1-5
ASSRTARPQH
>TRBV27|TRBJ1-1
ASSTGVFMNTEAF
>TRBV7-2|TRBJ2-7
ASSWTSGVYEQY
>TRBV4-1|TRBJ2-3
ASSQERADTQY
>TRBV11-2|TRBJ2-1
ASKQYNEQF
>TRBV21-1|TRBJ2-3
ASIRDRESDTQY
>TRBV28|TRBJ2-1
ASSPYGQGAPNEQF
>TRBV7-2|TRBJ2-2
ASSQLAGATGELF
>TRBV11-1|TRBJ1-1
ASSLGGNTEAF
>TRBV5-4|TRBJ2-5
ASSKGQGNQETQY
>TRBV7-3|TRBJ2-2
ASSFSGVGELF
>TRBV27|TRBJ1-2
ASSLSRPGPYGYT
>TRBV28|TRBJ2-2
ASSRDLKRTGELF
>TRBV15|TRBJ1-1
ATSLGQGNTEAF
>TRBV27|TRBJ2-7
ASSWGTSGSSGGYEQY
>TRBV15|TRBJ2-7
ATSRDRGPYEQY
>TRBV5-4|TRBJ2-1
ASSLVLLAGNNEQF
>TRBV18|TRBJ1-1
ASSRLGVLNTEAF
>TRBV15|TRBJ2-4
ATSRELRGNAQNIQY
>TRBV7-3|TRBJ1-5
ASLTRNQPQH
>TRBV21-1|TRBJ2-1
ASIESSPPYNEQF
>TRBV7-9|TRBJ1-1
ASRPRDRDGDRTEAF
>TRBV18|TRBJ2-7
ASSPPNRESSFEQY
>TRBV2|TRBJ2-5
ASADRVGETQY
>TRBV5-1|TRBJ1-2
ASSFDMPYGYT
>TRBV20-1|TRBJ2-3
SAHTSDTQY
>TRBV6-5|TRBJ1-6
ASSSLTTAAVAPLH
>TRBV7-9|TRBJ2-1
ASSSRGSSYNEQF